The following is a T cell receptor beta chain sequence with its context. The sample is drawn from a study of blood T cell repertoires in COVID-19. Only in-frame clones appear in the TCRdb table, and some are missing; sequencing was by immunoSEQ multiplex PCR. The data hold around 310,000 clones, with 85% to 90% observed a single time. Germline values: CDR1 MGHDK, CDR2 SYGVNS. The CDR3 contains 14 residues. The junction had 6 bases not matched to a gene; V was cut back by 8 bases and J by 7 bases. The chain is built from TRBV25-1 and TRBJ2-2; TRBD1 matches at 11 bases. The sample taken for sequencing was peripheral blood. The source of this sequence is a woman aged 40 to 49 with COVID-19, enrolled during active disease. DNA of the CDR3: TGTGCCAGCTTTGGACAGGGGGCGAGCGGGGAGCTGTTTTTT. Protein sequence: CASFGQGASGELFF. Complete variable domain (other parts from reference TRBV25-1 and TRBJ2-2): EADIYQTPRYLVIGTGKKITLECSQTMGHDKMYWYQQDPGMELHLIHYSYGVNSTEKGDLSSESTVSRIRTEHFPLTLESARPSHTSQYLCASFGQGASGELFFGEGSRLTVL.